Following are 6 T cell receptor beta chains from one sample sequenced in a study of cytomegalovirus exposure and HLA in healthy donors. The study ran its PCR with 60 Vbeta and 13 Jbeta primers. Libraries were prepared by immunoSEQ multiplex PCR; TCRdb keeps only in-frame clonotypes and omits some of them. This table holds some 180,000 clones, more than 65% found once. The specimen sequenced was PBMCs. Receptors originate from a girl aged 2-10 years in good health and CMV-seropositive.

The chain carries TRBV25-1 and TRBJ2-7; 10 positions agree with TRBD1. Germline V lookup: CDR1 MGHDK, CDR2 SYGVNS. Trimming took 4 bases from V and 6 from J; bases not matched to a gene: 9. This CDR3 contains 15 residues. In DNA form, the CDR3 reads TGTGCCAGCAGTGTTTTCGGGACAGGGGACTCCGAGCAGTACTTC. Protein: CASSVFGTGDSEQYF.

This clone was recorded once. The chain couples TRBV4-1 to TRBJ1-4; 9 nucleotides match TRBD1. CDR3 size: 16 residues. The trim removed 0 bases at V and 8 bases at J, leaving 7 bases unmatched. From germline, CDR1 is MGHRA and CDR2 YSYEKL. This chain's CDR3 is CASSQDRTGGYEKLFF. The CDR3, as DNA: TGCGCCAGCAGCCAAGATCGAACAGGGGGCTACGAAAAACTGTTTTTT.

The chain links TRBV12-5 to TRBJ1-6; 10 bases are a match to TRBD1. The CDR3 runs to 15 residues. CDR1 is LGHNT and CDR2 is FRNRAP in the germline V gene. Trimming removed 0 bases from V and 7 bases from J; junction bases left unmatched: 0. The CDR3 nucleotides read TGTGCTAGTGGTTTGGTGGGACAGGGGAATTCACCCCTCCACTTT. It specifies CASGLVGQGNSPLHF.

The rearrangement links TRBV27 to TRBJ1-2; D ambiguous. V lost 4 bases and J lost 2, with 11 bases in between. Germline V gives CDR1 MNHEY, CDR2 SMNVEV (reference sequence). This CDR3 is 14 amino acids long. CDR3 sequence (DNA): TGTGCCAGCAGTTACCGCGACGGGAACTATGGCTACACCTTC. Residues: CASSYRDGNYGYTF.

The CDR3 is CASSYPTGQGFVNEQFF. Here the CDR3 DNA reads TGTGCCAGCAGTTACCCCACGGGACAGGGGTTTGTCAATGAGCAGTTCTTC. The chain joins TRBV5-4 to TRBJ2-1; 10 bases align to TRBD1. This CDR3 is built from 17 residues. Per the germline V gene, CDR1 is SGHNT and CDR2 is YYREEE (reference sequence). After removal of 5 bases from V and 6 bases from J, the junction contained 14 bases not matched to a gene.

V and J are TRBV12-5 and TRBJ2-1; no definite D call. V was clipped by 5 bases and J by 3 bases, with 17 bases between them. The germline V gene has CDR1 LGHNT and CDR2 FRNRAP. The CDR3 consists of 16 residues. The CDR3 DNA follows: TGTGCTAGTGGTCGCGGTAGTGTTTTGGTCTACAATGAGCAGTTCTTC. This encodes CASGRGSVLVYNEQFF.